This passage covers 14 T cell receptor beta chains from one sample sequenced in a study of CD8 T cells in ankylosing spondylitis. Study-wide results and caveats: A TCR beta motif of roughly 8 highly homologous variants appeared characteristic of ankylosing spondylitis blood.

These receptors have no known antigen. From the 5' RACE reads, TCRdb called clonotypes with MiXCR, one entry per CDR3 protein. The table lists a few hundred thousand distinct CDR3 sequences, approximately 8.2% of them singletons. Sequences were obtained from blood, either unsorted or a sorted T cell fraction (not recorded which). These receptors came from a male donor with ankylosing spondylitis.

This clonotype was seen more than once but under ten times. J is TRBJ1-2 and V is TRBV29-1, with no clear D. The CDR3 spans 19 residues. The V end was cut by 1 base, the J end by 4 bases, with 28 bases between. The germline gives CDR1 SQVTM, CDR2 ANQGSEA. CDR3 bases: TGCAGCGTTGAAGGGCCAGGTCGTGGTGAATTCTCCCTACTCTATGGCTACACCTTC. Protein: CSVEGPGRGEFSLLYGYTF.

This clonotype has ten or more counts. The rearrangement joins TRBV18 to TRBJ2-3; a weak D match, TRBD1 (6 bases). Germline loops: CDR1 KGHSH, CDR2 LQKENI. This CDR3 is 17 amino acids long. The germline V and J ends were trimmed by 2 bases and 2 bases, with 17 bases remaining between them. CDR3 bases: TGTGCCAGCTCACCATGGGAAGGGACACTACACACAGATACGCAGTATTTT. It yields the protein CASSPWEGTLHTDTQYF.

This sequence joins TRBV7-3 and TRBJ2-1, with a weak D call TRBD2 (6 bases). Trimming shortened V by 3 bases and J by 9 bases, and 9 bases separated the two germline ends. CDR1 and CDR2 (germline): SGHTA, FQGTGA. This CDR3 is 12 amino acids long. The CDR3 region has the DNA TGTGCCAGCAGCTTCCCCGGGGGTGAGCAGTTCTTC. Amino acid sequence: CASSFPGGEQFF.

This clonotype occurred many times. This sequence joins TRBV10-3 and TRBJ2-3; 9 positions agree with TRBD2. The germline gives CDR1 ENHRY, CDR2 SYGVKD. V lost 5 bases to trimming and J lost 6 bases; unmatched junction nucleotides: 9. CDR3 length: 15 amino acids. DNA for the CDR3: TGTGCCATCAGTCTCAGGACTAGCGAGAGGGATACGCAGTATTTT. As protein: CAISLRTSERDTQYF.

The chain has TRBV5-5 and TRBJ2-5; TRBD2 matches at 7 bases. The CDR3 is made up of 17 amino acids. Per the germline V gene, CDR1 is SGHKS and CDR2 is YYEKEE (reference sequence). With 0 bases clipped from V and 1 base from J, the junction kept 9 bases outside the gene matches. The CDR3 DNA follows: TGTGCCAGCAGCTTGGTTGCCAGCGGGAACTTCCAAGAGACCCAGTACTTC. The encoded protein is CASSLVASGNFQETQYF.

The chain has TRBV18 and TRBJ2-5; 7 positions match TRBD2. Trimming took 1 base from V and 5 from J; bases not matched to a gene: 4. CDR3 length: 14 amino acids. Germline CDR1 KGHSH, CDR2 LQKENI. The CDR3: CASSPLRGTETQYF. The DNA for the CDR3 is TGTGCCAGCTCACCACTGCGGGGGACGGAGACCCAGTACTTC.

The chain uses TRBV7-8 and TRBJ2-7, with D possibly TRBD2 on 6 matching bases. The CDR3 runs 15 residues. Trimming removed 1 base at V and 2 bases at J, with 12 bases between. In germline, CDR1 is SGHVS, CDR2 FQNEAQ. In DNA, the CDR3 is TGTGCCAGCAGCTTAGGAGGCGGGGTAACCTACGAGCAGTACTTC. The encoded protein is CASSLGGGVTYEQYF.

In this sample, this clonotype turned up a few times. The CDR3 reads CASSLTAGANTGELFF. The CDR3 coding sequence is TGCGCCAGCAGCTTGACAGCGGGAGCGAACACCGGGGAGCTGTTTTTT. The chain carries TRBV5-1 and TRBJ2-2; 8 bases agree with TRBD2. Germline V CDR1 and CDR2: SGHRS, YFSETQ. The CDR3 spans 16 residues. The V segment lost 1 base and the J segment 0 bases; nucleotides outside the gene matches: 2.

This clonotype showed up many times. CDR3 sequence reads: CASSVGGWEGLYEQFF. Here the CDR3 DNA reads TGTGCCAGCAGCGTAGGGGGGTGGGAGGGCCTATACGAGCAGTTCTTC. V and J are TRBV9 and TRBJ2-1, with TRBD2 matching 7 bases. J was trimmed by 10 bases and V by 0 bases; bases with no gene match: 13. The length of the CDR3 is 16 residues. CDR1 SGDLS and CDR2 YYNGEE come from the germline V gene.

This chain connects TRBV5-1 to TRBJ1-5; D is uncertain. Deletions cut 0 bases from V and 6 bases from J, with 13 bases between. This CDR3 is 15 amino acids long. Germline CDR1 is SGHRS and CDR2 is YFSETQ. The CDR3 is CASSLVSGLGQPQHF. Here the CDR3 DNA reads TGCGCCAGCAGCTTGGTTTCGGGGTTGGGTCAGCCCCAGCATTTT. Full variable domain (missing parts from reference TRBV5-1 and TRBJ1-5): KAGVTQTPRYLIKTRGQQVTLSCSPISGHRSVSWYQQTPGQGLQFLFEYFSETQRNKGNFPGRFSGRQFSNSRSEMNVSTLELGDSALYLCASSLVSGLGQPQHFGDGTRLSIL.

Only a few counts were recorded for this clonotype. V and J are TRBV15 and TRBJ1-4; 7 bases match TRBD1. The germline CDR1 and CDR2 sequences are LNHNV and YYDKDF (reference sequence). J lost 6 bases, V lost 4 bases, and 8 bases had no gene match. CDR3 length: 15 residues. For the CDR3, the DNA is TGTGCCACCAGCAATAGGGACAGTGTGGATGAAAAACTGTTTTTT. This translates into CATSNRDSVDEKLFF.

Many counts were recorded for this clonotype. The chain recombines TRBV7-2 with TRBJ1-5, with 8 positions matching TRBD1. This CDR3 contains 15 residues. Germline CDR1 and CDR2: SGHTA and FQGNSA. With V trimmed by 1 base and J by 5 bases, 4 bases remained unmatched. The CDR3 nucleotides read TGTGCCAGCAGCTTAGGTGGACAGGGTCATCAGCCCCAGCATTTT. Its translation: CASSLGGQGHQPQHF.

This clonotype was detected ten times or more. The chain carries TRBV5-1 and TRBJ1-5, with 7 positions matching TRBD1. CDR3 size: 13 residues. In germline, CDR1 is SGHRS, CDR2 YFSETQ. V gave up 4 bases and J gave up 6 bases; unmatched junction bases: 4. CDR3 amino acids: CASSRQGRQPQHF. CDR3 DNA sequence: TGCGCCAGCAGCAGACAGGGCCGTCAGCCCCAGCATTTT.

This clonotype has a handful of counts. The chain links TRBV5-1 to TRBJ2-7; D may be TRBD1 (5 bases). CDR3 length equals 14 residues. Germline V gives CDR1 SGHRS, CDR2 YFSETQ. Trimming shortened V by 1 base and J by 7 bases, and 15 bases separated the two germline ends. CDR3 in DNA: TGCGCCAGCAGCTTGTCCGCGGCGGCAGGGGAGCAGTACTTC. It is translated as CASSLSAAAGEQYF.